This T cell receptor (beta chain) was recorded in a study of cytomegalovirus exposure and HLA in healthy donors. The germline gives CDR1 MDHEN, CDR2 SYDVKM. With 8 bases removed from V and 5 bases from J, the gap between germline ends came to 4 bases. This CDR3 spans 10 amino acids. On this clone: Its target is unknown.

Findings and limits, study-wide: It was found in a later analysis that first-cohort TCR clusters tended to co-occur in the 90 to 150 validation repertoires.

The assay was immunoSEQ multiplex PCR, and TCRdb's table has in-frame clones only and misses some. This sample carries 100,000 to 150,000 clones, 90% to 96% of them seen once, and the ten largest clones take around 1.7%. The chain recombines TRBV28 with TRBJ2-1; D remains unclear. This receptor was identified in a man aged 18 to 29 in good health and CMV-seronegative. The sample was PBMCs. The CDR3 loop reads CASSDNEQFF. The CDR3 region has the DNA TGTGCCAGCTCGGACAATGAGCAGTTCTTC.